This section outlines one TCR beta chain sequence together with its context. Its antigen remains unknown. The junction shows a germline mismatch at one end, possibly a read error. This sample was taken from a study of neoadjuvant anti-PD-1 for oral cavity cancer. As for the study in general: Around day 43, patients without progression received a fourth nivolumab dose before surgery.

This CDR3 has 17 amino acids. Germline assignment: CDR1 SSHAT and CDR2 FNYEAQ (reference sequence). General study findings and limits: With three patients per group, TCR findings need larger cohorts. PBMC Gini-index clonality exceeded responders' in non-responders post-nivolumab.

Blood libraries mostly used roughly 500 ng genomic DNA, six replicates each. Produced via immunoSEQ multiplex PCR; TCRdb's table is partial and in-frame only. The table shows 15,000 or so clones, with about 69% occurring only once. The input for sequencing was PBMCs, taken before nivolumab (anti-PD-1) treatment. V gene TRBV7-7 combines with J gene TRBJ1-1; 8 nucleotides match TRBD1. The source of this sequence is a person between 35 and 79 years old with oral cavity squamous cell carcinoma. CDR3 bases: TGTGCTAGCAGCTACCCTTATGGAGACAGGGGAGAGACTGAAGCTTTCTTT. Encoded protein: CASSYPYGDRGETEAFF.